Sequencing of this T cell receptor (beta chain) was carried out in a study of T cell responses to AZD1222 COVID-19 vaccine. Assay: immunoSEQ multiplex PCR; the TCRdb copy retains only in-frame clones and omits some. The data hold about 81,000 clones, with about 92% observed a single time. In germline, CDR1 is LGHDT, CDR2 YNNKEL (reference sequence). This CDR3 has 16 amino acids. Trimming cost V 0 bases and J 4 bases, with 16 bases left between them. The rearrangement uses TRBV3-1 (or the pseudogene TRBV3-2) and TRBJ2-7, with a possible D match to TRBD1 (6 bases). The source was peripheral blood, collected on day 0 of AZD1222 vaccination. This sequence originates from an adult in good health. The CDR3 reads CASSQDKSVQGYEQYF. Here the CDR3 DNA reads TGTGCCAGCAGCCAAGATAAGAGCGTTCAGGGGTACGAGCAGTACTTC.